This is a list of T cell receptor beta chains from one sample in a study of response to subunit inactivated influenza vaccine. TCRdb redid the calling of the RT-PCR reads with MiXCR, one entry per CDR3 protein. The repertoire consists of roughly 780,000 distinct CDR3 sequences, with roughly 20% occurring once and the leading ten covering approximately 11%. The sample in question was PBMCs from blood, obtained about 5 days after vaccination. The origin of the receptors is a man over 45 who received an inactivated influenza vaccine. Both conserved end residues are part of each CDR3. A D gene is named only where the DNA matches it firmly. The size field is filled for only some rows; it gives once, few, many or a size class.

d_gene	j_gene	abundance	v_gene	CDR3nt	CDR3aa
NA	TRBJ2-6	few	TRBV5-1	TGCGCCAGCAGCTTGGACCCAGACTCTGGGGCCAACGTCCTGACTTTC	CASSLDPDSGANVLTF
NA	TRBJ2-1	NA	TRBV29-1	TGCAGCGTCCTACCAAACTCCTACAATGAGCAGTTCTTC	CSVLPNSYNEQFF
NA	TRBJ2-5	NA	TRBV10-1	TGCGCCAGCAGTGGACACCGCATGGGTGAGACCCAGTACTTC	CASSGHRMGETQYF
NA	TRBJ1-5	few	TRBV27	TGTGCCAGCAGTAGAATCGGGACGGATAGCAATCAGCCCCAGCATTTT	CASSRIGTDSNQPQHF
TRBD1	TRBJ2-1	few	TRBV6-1	TGTGCCAGCACTCCGACAGGGATACCCTACAATGAGCAGTTCTTC	CASTPTGIPYNEQFF
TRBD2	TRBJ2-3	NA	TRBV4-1	TGCGCCAGCAGCCAAGCGGAGCGGGAGGGGGATACGCAGTATTTT	CASSQAEREGDTQYF
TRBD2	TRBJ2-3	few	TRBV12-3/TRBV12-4	TGTGCCAGCAGTTCAGACTCTAGCGGGGCGGCAGATACGCAGTATTTT	CASSSDSSGAADTQYF
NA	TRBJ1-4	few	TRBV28	TGTGCCAGCACCCCCGGTTGGGGGGGACATGAAAAACTGTTTTTT	CASTPGWGGHEKLFF
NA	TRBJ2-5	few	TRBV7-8	TGTGCCAGCAGCTCGAACGCCCAGTACTTC	CASSSNAQYF
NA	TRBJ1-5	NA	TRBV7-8	TGTGCCAGCAGCTTAGTCACCGCTAGGGGCAATCAGCCCCAGCATTTT	CASSLVTARGNQPQHF
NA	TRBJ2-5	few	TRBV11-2	TGTGCCAGCCTCCCGGGACAGGCTTCCCCTTGGGGAGGGGAGACCCAGTACTTC	CASLPGQASPWGGETQYF
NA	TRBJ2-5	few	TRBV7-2	TGTGCCAGCAGCCGCCGGGGGCCCGAGACCCAGTACTTC	CASSRRGPETQYF
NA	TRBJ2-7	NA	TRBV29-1	TGCAGCGTTGGGGGTCTCGACGGAGTTGGCAACGAGCAGTACTTC	CSVGGLDGVGNEQYF
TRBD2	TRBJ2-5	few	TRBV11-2	TGTGCCAGCAGCGGCCGTTCCGGCCCTAGCGGGAAGGGGAAAGAGACCCAGTACTTC	CASSGRSGPSGKGKETQYF
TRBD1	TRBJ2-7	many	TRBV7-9	TGTGCCAGCAGCTTAGCAGGGACAGGGGGTTCCTACGAGCAGTACTTC	CASSLAGTGGSYEQYF
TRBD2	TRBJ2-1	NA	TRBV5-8	TGTGCCAGCAGCCGAGGGACTACAACCTACAATGAGCAGTTCTTC	CASSRGTTTYNEQFF
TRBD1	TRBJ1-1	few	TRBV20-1	TGCAGTGCTAGAGTCGGACAGGGGGTTGTTGAAGTTTTCTTT	CSARVGQGVVEVFF
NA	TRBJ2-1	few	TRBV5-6	TGTGCCAGCACTGACCACAATGAGCAGTTCTTC	CASTDHNEQFF
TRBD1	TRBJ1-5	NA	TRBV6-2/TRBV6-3	TGTGCCAGCAGTCAGCGGACAGGGGGCGGCAATCAGCCCCAGCATTTT	CASSQRTGGGNQPQHF
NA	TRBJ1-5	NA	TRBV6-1	TGTGCCAGCAGTGAAGGTCAGCCCCAGCATTTT	CASSEGQPQHF
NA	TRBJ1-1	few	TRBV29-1	TGCAGCGTTGATTTTCTCCGCCGGGACAACAACCCCACTGAAGCTTTCTTT	CSVDFLRRDNNPTEAFF
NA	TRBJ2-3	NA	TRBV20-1	TGCAGTGCTAGAGACCCCTATGGTGCGGGGCGCACAGATACGCAGTATTTT	CSARDPYGAGRTDTQYF
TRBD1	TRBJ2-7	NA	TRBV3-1	TGTGCCAGCAGCCAAGGAGGCGGGACAGGCTTTTTTGAGCAGTACTTC	CASSQGGGTGFFEQYF
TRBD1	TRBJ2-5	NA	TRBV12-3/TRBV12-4	TGTGCCAGCAGTTTCATCCCCCAGGGGGCTGAAGAGACCCAGTACTTC	CASSFIPQGAEETQYF
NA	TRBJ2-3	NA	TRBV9	TGTGCCAGCAATTACAAGATGACTAGCACAGATACGCAGTATTTT	CASNYKMTSTDTQYF
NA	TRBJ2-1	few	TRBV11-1	TGTGCCAGCAGCTTCCAGGCCCAGCCCAATGAGCAGTTCTTC	CASSFQAQPNEQFF
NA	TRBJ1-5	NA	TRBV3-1	TGTGCCAGCAGCCAAGCTACCGGGTCCCAGCATTTT	CASSQATGSQHF
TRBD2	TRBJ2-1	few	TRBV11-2	TGTGCCAGCAGCTTAGTGGTGGGGACTAGCGGACCTAATGAGCAGTTCTTC	CASSLVVGTSGPNEQFF
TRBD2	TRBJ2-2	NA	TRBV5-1	TGCGCCAGCACCGGACTAGCGGAGAACACCGGGGAGCTGTTTTTT	CASTGLAENTGELFF
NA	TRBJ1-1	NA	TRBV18	TGTGCCAGCTCACTCGGGATCGGCTACCTCATGAACACTGAAGCTTTCTTT	CASSLGIGYLMNTEAFF
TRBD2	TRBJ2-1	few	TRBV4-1	TGCGCCAGCAGCTCCCGACTAGCCCTTGGTAATGAGCAGTTCTTC	CASSSRLALGNEQFF
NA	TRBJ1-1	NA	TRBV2	TGTGCCAGCGGAACATACACTGAAGCTTTCTTT	CASGTYTEAFF
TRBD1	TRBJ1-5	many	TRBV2	TGTGCCAGCCGGTCAGGGGGTTACAATCAGCCCCAGCATTTT	CASRSGGYNQPQHF
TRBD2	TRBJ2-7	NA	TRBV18	TGTGCCAGCTCTCCCGGTAGCGGGAGCTCTTACGAGCAGTACTTC	CASSPGSGSSYEQYF
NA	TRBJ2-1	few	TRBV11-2	TGTGCCAGCAGCTTAGCGCAGGGGTTAGGTGAGCAGTTCTTC	CASSLAQGLGEQFF
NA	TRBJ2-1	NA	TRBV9	TGTGCCAGCAGCGTGCGCGGGTCGGTCTACAATGAGCAGTTCTTC	CASSVRGSVYNEQFF
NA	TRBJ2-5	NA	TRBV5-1	TGCGCCAGCAGCTTCCCAGCCGAGACCCAGTACTTC	CASSFPAETQYF
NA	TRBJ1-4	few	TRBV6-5	TGTGCCAGCAGTTACTCACCCTATAATGAAAAACTGTTTTTT	CASSYSPYNEKLFF
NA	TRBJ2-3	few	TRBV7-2	TGTGCCAGCAGCTTAGAGTCGGTAGGGAGTTATACGCAGTATTTT	CASSLESVGSYTQYF
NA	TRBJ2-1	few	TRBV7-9	TGTGCCAGCAGACAATCGGACTGGAGAAATGAGCAGTTCTTC	CASRQSDWRNEQFF
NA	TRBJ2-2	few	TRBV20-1	TGCAGTGCTAGACGGGACCACCTGATCGGCACCGGGGAGCTGTTTTTT	CSARRDHLIGTGELFF